Shown below are 9 T cell receptor beta chains from a single sample sequenced in a study of human T cells and chemical hapten exposure (dated by TCRdb to 2020 to 2023). The method was RACE. Sequencing instrument: NextSeq 500. The public sequencing data were trimmed at Q25 with fastp and processed into clonotypes with MiXCR by TCRdb, which kept only in-frame beta chains. Each entry is one CDR3 protein sequence, shown with its most common DNA and genes. This sample gives approximately 71,000 distinct CDR3 sequences in total; around 10% of them show up just once. The ten biggest clones cover approximately 1.5% of the sample. Per the publication, the time point label means: patch test 3, about 24 weeks after DPC sensitization. The treatment or condition tag for this specimen amounts to: therapeutic diphenylcyclopropenone sensitization with weekly scalp DPC. The starting material was whole blood, obtained in connection with sensitization to the hapten diphenylcyclopropenone (DPC). These receptors originate from a woman between 50 and 59 years old with alopecia areata. Some clones in this sample may be carry-over from other donors' samples.

This clonotype was counted many times. The CDR3 is CASRDSSALNTEAFF. The CDR3 coding sequence is TGTGCCAGCAGGGACAGCTCTGCCTTGAACACTGAAGCTTTCTTT. The V call is TRBV6-5, the J call TRBJ1-1, with D possibly being TRBD1 (6 bases). The V gene lost 6 bases and the J gene lost 0 bases, with 14 bases spanning the gap. The germline V gene has CDR1 MNHEY and CDR2 SVGAGI. The CDR3 is 15 residues long.

Note on this clonotype: Mismatch with germline at one junction end may stem from a read error. The V gene is TRBV6-2 or TRBV6-3, the J gene TRBJ2-2; the D gene is possibly TRBD2 (5 bases). CDR1 is MNHEY and CDR2 is SVGEGT in the germline V gene. CDR3 length: 13 residues. The CDR3 reads CASSPQLTGEPFF. The CDR3 DNA reads as TGTGCCAGCAGCCCCCAGCTCACCGGGGAGCCGTTTTTT.

In this sample, this clonotype turned up a few times. This chain joins TRBV18 and TRBJ2-3; no firm D call. CDR3 length equals 14 residues. The germline V gene encodes CDR1 KGHSH and CDR2 LQKENI. The V end lost 3 bases, the J end lost 2 bases, and 9 bases lay between the germline ends. CDR3 sequence reads: CASSPRGLTDTQYF. CDR3 bases: TGTGCCAGCTCACCCCGAGGCCTCACAGATACGCAGTATTTT.

This clonotype was seen a few times. The chain carries TRBV4-1 and TRBJ1-1; D ambiguous. The CDR3 consists of 13 residues. Germline CDR1 reads MGHRA; CDR2 reads YSYEKL. V lost 0 bases, J lost 10 bases, and 12 bases lay in between. For the CDR3, the DNA is TGCGCCAGCAGCCAAGAATCGCTCCCGGGAGCTTTCTTT. Protein product: CASSQESLPGAFF.

This chain links TRBV28 with TRBJ2-3, with 10 bases aligning to TRBD1. This CDR3 contains 14 residues. Germline V gene lookup returns CDR1 MDHEN and CDR2 SYDVKM. Trimming at V came to 8 bases and at J to 4 bases, leaving 6 bases not matched to a gene. The CDR3 here is CASGRDRGSDTQYF. The CDR3 coding sequence is TGTGCCAGCGGGAGGGACAGGGGATCAGATACGCAGTATTTT.

The chain has TRBV15 and TRBJ2-2, with unresolved D. V lost 1 base and J 2 bases, leaving 2 bases between the germline ends. CDR1 and CDR2 (germline): LNHNV, YYDKDF (reference sequence). CDR3 length equals 13 residues. The CDR3 DNA reads TGTGCCACCAGCAGAGCCAACACCGGGGAGCTGTTTTTT. Translating gives CATSRANTGELFF.

With respect to this clonotype: One base away lies a much larger clone, so this may be a sequencing read error. V usage is TRBV6-2 or TRBV6-3 and J usage is TRBJ2-1, with a possible D match to TRBD2 (5 bases). Germline V lookup: CDR1 MNHEY, CDR2 SVGEGT. The CDR3 has 15 residues. CDR3 coding DNA: TGTGCCAGCAGCAATGAGGCGGGCCCCTACAATGAGCAGCTCTTC. This translates into CASSNEAGPYNEQLF.

This chain joins TRBV30 and TRBJ2-3, with 11 bases fitting TRBD2. Germline V CDR1 and CDR2: GTSNPN, SVGIG (reference sequence). Losses at the gene ends were 2 bases for V and 0 bases for J; bases not matched to a gene: 7. The CDR3 is made up of 17 amino acids. The DNA of the CDR3 is TGTGCCTGGAGTACCGGGACTAGCGGAGCTAGCACAGATACGCAGTATTTT. It translates to CAWSTGTSGASTDTQYF.

The table lists this clonotype with a few counts. The chain carries TRBV12-3 or TRBV12-4 and TRBJ1-6, with D unresolved. The length of the CDR3 is 12 residues. Trimming pared 3 bases from V and 14 bases from J, leaving 11 bases between. The CDR3 nucleotides are TGTGCCAGCAGTTTGGGCTTATCGGCCCTCCACTTT. Its translation is CASSLGLSALHF.